The sample holds a few counts of the clone carrying this T cell receptor (beta chain). V was clipped by 10 bases and J by 3 bases; unmatched bases: 11. CDR1 and CDR2 (germline): SGHAT, FQNNGV. The CDR3 is 15 residues long. TCRdb ran MiXCR on the RT-PCR reads and lists one entry per CDR3 protein. The table lists more than 550,000 distinct CDR3 sequences, 13% to 15% of them singletons, with 3% to 4.5% in the top ten. This rearrangement joins TRBV11-2 to TRBJ2-1; 8 bases align to TRBD2. What was sequenced was memory CD4+ T cells from blood. The source is a female donor in good health, serving as a healthy control. CDR3 bases: TGTGCCACCAGACCTTCGCGGGAGGACTACAATGAGCAGTTCTTC. Translating it yields CATRPSREDYNEQFF.